This T cell receptor beta chain was found in a study of cytomegalovirus exposure and HLA in healthy donors. The PCR had 60 Vbeta and 13 Jbeta primers. Some clones are missing from TCRdb's copy, which holds only in-frame ones; the method was immunoSEQ multiplex PCR. Among 100,000 to 120,000 clones listed, about 12% were seen once. This clone was detected a few times. The antigen is not known. Study-wide points: Using the classifier, cytomegalovirus status was reportedly diagnosed with high specificity and sensitivity. Later analysis placed DRB1 highest and HLA-C lowest in TCR association rates, which differed by HLA locus. The study put 160 or so TCR beta chains on its list as cytomegalovirus-associated.

The CDR3 totals 13 residues. Germline CDR1 and CDR2: SGHTA and FQGNSA. Trimming cost V 8 bases and J 1 base, with 11 bases left between them. The V gene is TRBV7-2, the J gene TRBJ1-1, with D maybe TRBD1 (5 bases). This receptor was obtained from a man in his forties in good health and CMV-seropositive. Sequencing was performed on PBMCs. The DNA for the CDR3 is TGTGCCAGCTCCCCACAGGAGAACACTGAAGCTTTCTTT. It encodes CASSPQENTEAFF.